Only a few counts were recorded for the clone carrying this T cell receptor beta chain. The data were obtained in a study of blood T cell repertoires in COVID-19. About the study: Samples of COVID-19 (acute and convalescent) were obtained from the United States, Italy and Spain.

Authors' processing steps: Estimation of nucleated cell counts relied on the amplification of reference gene primers. Method: immunoSEQ multiplex PCR; TCRdb's copy keeps in-frame clones and lacks some. That table furnishes V, J and clone size, whereas the DNA furnished D and trimming. The sample records around 460,000 clones, about 90% being singletons. A Seattle source enrolled patients during active infection and followed them longitudinally. With 5 bases clipped from V and 5 bases from J, the junction kept 5 bases outside the gene matches. CDR3 length equals 15 residues. CDR1 and CDR2 (germline): MNHNY, SVGAGI (reference sequence).

The V call is TRBV6-6, the J call TRBJ2-2; TRBD2 aligns across 10 bases. The TCR comes from a man between 18 and 29 years old with COVID-19, enrolled during active disease. What was sequenced was peripheral blood. This chain's CDR3 is CASSPSAGGTGELFF. As DNA, the CDR3 is TGTGCCAGCAGTCCCTCAGCGGGAGGGACCGGGGAGCTGTTTTTT.